This TCR beta chain was recorded in a study of blood T cell repertoires in COVID-19. The CDR3 loop spans 20 amino acids. Trimming removed 2 bases from V and 0 bases from J, with 23 bases in between. Germline CDR1 reads SGHRS; CDR2 reads YFSETQ. Per the original methods: The authors estimated nucleated cell counts from reference gene primer amplification. Here immunoSEQ multiplex PCR was the method, and the copy in TCRdb shows in-frame clones only, minus some. Clone size and V and J calls were adopted from that table, with D and trimming inferred from the DNA. The data hold approximately 350,000 clones, with about 83% observed a single time.

This receptor was taken from a man aged 25-45 years with active or convalescent COVID-19. Sequencing was done on a sample of peripheral blood. This rearrangement joins TRBV5-1 to TRBJ2-2; D might be TRBD1 (6 bases). In DNA form, the CDR3 reads TGCGCCAGCAGCTTTCCAATAGCGCCAGGGGCCCTCGCGAACACCGGGGAGCTGTTTTTT. Translation: CASSFPIAPGALANTGELFF.